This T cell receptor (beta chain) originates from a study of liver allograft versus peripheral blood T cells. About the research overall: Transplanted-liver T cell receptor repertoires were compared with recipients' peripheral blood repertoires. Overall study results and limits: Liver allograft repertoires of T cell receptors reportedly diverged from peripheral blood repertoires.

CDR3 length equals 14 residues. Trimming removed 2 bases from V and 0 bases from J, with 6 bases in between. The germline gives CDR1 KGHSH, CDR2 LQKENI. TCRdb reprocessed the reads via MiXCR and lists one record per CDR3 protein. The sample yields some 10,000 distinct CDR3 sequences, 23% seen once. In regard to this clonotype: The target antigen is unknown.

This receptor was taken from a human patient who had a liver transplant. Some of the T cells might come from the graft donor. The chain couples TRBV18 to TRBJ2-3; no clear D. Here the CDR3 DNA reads TGTGCCAGCTCACCAATAGGAAGCACAGATACGCAGTATTTT. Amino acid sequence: CASSPIGSTDTQYF.